One and the same sample provided the 8 T cell receptor beta chains below, sequenced in a study of cytomegalovirus exposure and HLA in healthy donors. PCR was performed using 60 Vbeta and 13 Jbeta primers. Libraries were prepared by immunoSEQ multiplex PCR; TCRdb keeps only in-frame clonotypes and omits some of them. The data contain around 130,000 clones, 65% to 75% of them singletons. The specimen sequenced was PBMCs. The receptors come from a middle-aged man in good health and CMV-seropositive.

Concerning this clone itself: An end of the junction does not agree with germline; a read error may underlie this. The genes are TRBV7-7 and TRBJ2-7; the D is unclear. The germline CDR1 and CDR2 sequences are SSHAT and FNYEAQ (reference sequence). The CDR3 is 14 residues long. In DNA form, the CDR3 reads TGTGCTAGCAGCTTATCGAGGTCAAGCTACGAGCAGTACTTC. It translates to CASSLSRSSYEQYF.

The chain links TRBV10-3 to TRBJ2-3; 11 bases agree with TRBD2. The CDR3 covers 17 residues. Germline assignment: CDR1 ENHRY and CDR2 SYGVKD. The V and J ends lost 0 bases and 8 bases, in that order; junction bases with no gene match: 10. CDR3 DNA: TGTGCCATCAGTGAGTCCCCGGGACTAGCGGAAGTGGGTACGCAGTATTTT. Protein sequence: CAISESPGLAEVGTQYF.

V is TRBV7-9 and J is TRBJ1-5; D is uncertain. The CDR3 loop spans 17 amino acids. Per germline, CDR1 SEHNR and CDR2 FQNEAQ (reference sequence). V gave up 4 bases and J gave up 5 bases, with 21 bases separating them. CDR3 DNA: TGTGCCAGCAGCTCTACCCGGCGGGGAGCCGGGCATCAGCCCCAGCATTTT. Residues: CASSSTRRGAGHQPQHF.

This sequence joins TRBV9 and TRBJ1-3; D is perhaps TRBD1 (5 bases). V was clipped by 4 bases and J by 0 bases, with 17 bases between them. The length of the CDR3 is 17 residues. Germline V gene data show CDR1 as SGDLS and CDR2 as YYNGEE. The DNA of the CDR3 is TGTGCCAGCAGCTTCCGGGACTCCCGACTCTCTGGAAACACCATATATTTT. Translation: CASSFRDSRLSGNTIYF. Complete variable domain (other parts from reference TRBV9 and TRBJ1-3): DSGVTQTPKHLITATGQRVTLRCSPRSGDLSVYWYQQSLDQGLQFLIQYYNGEERAKGNILERFSAQQFPDLHSELNLSSLELGDSALYFCASSFRDSRLSGNTIYFGEGSWLTVV.

This clone was seen only once. The rearrangement links TRBV5-1 to TRBJ1-2; D remains ambiguous. The CDR3 is 16 residues long. V lost 0 bases and J 6 bases, leaving 18 bases between the germline ends. Per the germline V gene, CDR1 is SGHRS and CDR2 is YFSETQ. CDR3 loop: CASSLGGDTAWDGYTF. Written as DNA, the CDR3 is TGCGCCAGCAGCTTGGGGGGAGATACCGCCTGGGATGGCTACACCTTC.

The V call is TRBV5-1, the J call TRBJ2-7, with 8 bases aligning to TRBD1. From germline, CDR1 is SGHRS and CDR2 YFSETQ. With 0 bases clipped from V and 2 bases from J, the junction kept 1 base outside the gene matches. There are 14 residues in the CDR3. The chain's CDR3 is CASSLETGAYEQYF. The CDR3 bases are TGCGCCAGCAGCTTGGAGACAGGGGCCTACGAGCAGTACTTC.

The chain carries TRBV5-1 and TRBJ2-3, with 11 bases identical to TRBD2. Per the germline V gene, CDR1 is SGHRS and CDR2 is YFSETQ. The trim removed 5 bases at V and 2 bases at J, leaving 4 bases unmatched. CDR3 size: 15 residues. CDR3 nucleotide sequence: TGCGCCAGCAGTCCTAGCGGGGGGCCCACAGATACGCAGTATTTT. It encodes CASSPSGGPTDTQYF.

This clone appeared a few times. The CDR3 DNA reads TGTGCCAGCAGCGACGGGACTAGCGGAGGCCAAGAGACCCAGTACTTC. It codes for CASSDGTSGGQETQYF. The chain recombines TRBV2 with TRBJ2-5; 11 nucleotides line up with TRBD2. The V segment lost 6 bases and the J segment 1 base; nucleotides outside the gene matches: 7. Germline CDR1 and CDR2: SNHLY and FYNNEI. This CDR3 contains 16 residues.